Presented here are 21 T cell receptor beta chains from one specimen sequenced in a study of cytomegalovirus exposure and HLA in healthy donors. The PCR contained 60 Vbeta and 13 Jbeta primers. Sequencing used immunoSEQ multiplex PCR; TCRdb keeps in-frame clones, though not all of them. The data show fewer than 100,000 clones, approximately 72% seen once. Sequencing used PBMCs. The receptors stem from a man between 40 and 49 years old in good health and CMV-seropositive.

The chain recombines TRBV29-1 with TRBJ1-2; 7 nucleotides line up with TRBD1. This CDR3 region has 16 residues. The J segment lost 2 bases and the V segment lost 6 bases, leaving 15 bases of the junction unmatched. Germline V gene lookup returns CDR1 SQVTM and CDR2 ANQGSEA. The chain's CDR3 is CSVPGTGAVRNYGYTF. The CDR3 DNA is TGCAGCGTCCCCGGCACAGGGGCCGTAAGGAACTATGGCTACACCTTC.

The chain joins TRBV6-1 to TRBJ2-3; 7 bases are shared with TRBD1. V lost 4 bases, J lost 6 bases, and 7 bases stayed unmatched. The CDR3 has 14 residues. Germline V CDR1 and CDR2: MNHNS, SASEGT. CDR3 amino acids: CASSVDRVADTQYF. As DNA, the CDR3 is TGTGCCAGCAGTGTAGACAGGGTCGCGGATACGCAGTATTTT.

This clone was counted only a few times. The J gene is TRBJ1-1, the V gene TRBV5-5; tentatively, D is TRBD1 (6 bases). The germline gives CDR1 SGHKS, CDR2 YYEKEE (reference sequence). Trimming left V 4 bases short and J 6 bases short, with 16 bases between. The CDR3 length is 14 residues. The CDR3 loop is CASSLGRGRPEAFF. The CDR3 region has the DNA TGTGCCAGCAGCCTAGGCAGGGGCCGACCTGAAGCTTTCTTT. Combining the CDR3 with reference TRBV5-5 and TRBJ1-1 gives the whole variable domain DAGVTQSPTHLIKTRGQQVTLRCSPISGHKSVSWYQQVLGQGPQFIFQYYEKEERGRGNFPDRFSARQFPNYSSELNVNALLLGDSALYLCASSLGRGRPEAFFGQGTRLTVV.

The chain couples TRBV6-4 to TRBJ2-1, with TRBD2 as a possible D gene (6 bases). The CDR3 runs to 13 residues. CDR1 MRHNA and CDR2 SNTAGT come from the germline V gene. V dropped 6 bases and J dropped 9 bases, with 15 bases sitting between them. The CDR3 bases are TGTGCCAGCAGCAGAGGGGATAGCGGTGAGCAGTTCTTC. Translating gives CASSRGDSGEQFF.

This clone turned up a few times. The rearrangement uses TRBV2 and TRBJ2-1, with TRBD2 identical over 7 bases. The CDR3 covers 15 residues. The ends lost 7 bases at V and 7 bases at J; junction bases unmatched: 13. Germline V gene lookup returns CDR1 SNHLY and CDR2 FYNNEI. The CDR3 region has the DNA TGTGCCAGCACCAGACGGGCTAGCGGAGGGAATGAGCAGTTCTTC. The encoded protein is CASTRRASGGNEQFF.

The V and J genes are TRBV6-5 and TRBJ1-2, with D possibly matching TRBD1 (6 bases). Germline-derived CDR1 and CDR2 are MNHEY and SVGAGI. The germline V and J ends were trimmed by 4 bases and 7 bases, with 16 bases remaining between them. This CDR3 is 14 amino acids long. As DNA, the CDR3 is TGTGCCAGCAGTTCGCTGGGGGGGGCCTTTGGCTACACCTTC. Its protein product is CASSSLGGAFGYTF.

The V and J genes are TRBV19 and TRBJ2-5, with TRBD2 matching over 10 bases. V was clipped by 5 bases and J by 4 bases; unmatched bases: 7. Germline V CDR1 and CDR2: LNHDA, SQIVND (reference sequence). The CDR3 is 15 residues long. CDR3 nucleotide sequence: TGTGCCAGTAGTCGAAGCGGGGGGGCGGGAGAGACCCAGTACTTC. It translates to CASSRSGGAGETQYF. Filled out from reference TRBV19 and TRBJ2-5, the complete variable domain reads DGGITQSPKYLFRKEGQNVTLSCEQNLNHDAMYWYRQDPGQGLRLIYYSQIVNDFQKGDIAEGYSVSREKKESFPLTVTSAQKNPTAFYLCASSRSGGAGETQYFGPGTRLLVL.

V and J are TRBV6-1 and TRBJ2-5; D is perhaps TRBD2 (5 bases). The CDR3 runs 13 residues. Germline V gene lookup returns CDR1 MNHNS and CDR2 SASEGT. The V gene lost 2 bases and the J gene lost 7 bases, with 11 bases spanning the gap. In DNA, the CDR3 is TGTGCCAGCAGTGAACACGGTGAGGGGACCCAGTACTTC. Protein product: CASSEHGEGTQYF.

In its sample, this clone was seen a few times. The chain's CDR3 is CASSHPLESSYNEQFF. DNA for the CDR3: TGTGCCAGCAGCCACCCACTAGAAAGCTCCTACAATGAGCAGTTCTTC. The chain has TRBV9 and TRBJ2-1; TRBD2 might be the D (5 bases). V lost 4 bases, J lost 0 bases, and 14 bases lay in between. The CDR3 spans 16 residues. Germline CDR1 and CDR2: SGDLS and YYNGEE.

This clone was observed once. For the CDR3, the DNA is TGTGCCAGCATGATCTTTTGGGGGGACACAGATACGCAGTATTTT. Translating it yields CASMIFWGDTDTQYF. The chain links TRBV7-2 to TRBJ2-3, with D maybe TRBD2 (6 bases). CDR1 is SGHTA and CDR2 is FQGNSA in the germline V gene. Trimming cost V 7 bases and J 2 bases, with 16 bases left between them. The CDR3 spans 15 residues.

J is TRBJ1-2 and V is TRBV6-6; D might be TRBD1 (6 bases). CDR1 and CDR2 (germline): MNHNY, SVGAGI (reference sequence). The V gene lost 5 bases and the J gene lost 6 bases, with 16 bases spanning the gap. The CDR3 length is 14 residues. The CDR3 DNA reads TGTGCCAGCAGTCGGGGGGGGCGTTTGGATGGCTACACCTTC. Its translation is CASSRGGRLDGYTF.

The V gene is TRBV29-1, the J gene TRBJ1-4; D not resolved. CDR1 SQVTM and CDR2 ANQGSEA come from the germline V gene. The V gene lost 7 bases and the J gene lost 9 bases, with 9 bases spanning the gap. There are 10 residues in the CDR3. In DNA form, the CDR3 reads TGCAGCGGAGGTTACCAAAAACTGTTTTTT. It translates to CSGGYQKLFF.

In its sample, this clone was seen a few times. The rearrangement joins TRBV11-2 to TRBJ1-1; D is ambiguous. This CDR3 is built from 12 residues. Trimming took off 0 bases at V and 5 bases at J, with 4 bases between the two ends. The germline CDR1 and CDR2 sequences are SGHAT and FQNNGV. As DNA, the CDR3 is TGTGCCAGCAGCTTAGATTATACTGAAGCTTTCTTT. It codes for CASSLDYTEAFF.

The chain employs TRBV13 and TRBJ1-3, with D maybe TRBD1 (5 bases). CDR1 is PRHDT and CDR2 is FYEKMQ in the germline V gene (reference sequence). The CDR3 spans 15 residues. The V gene lost 2 bases and the J gene lost 4 bases, with 12 bases spanning the gap. This CDR3 reads CASSLQLGLGNTIYF. In DNA, the CDR3 is TGTGCCAGCAGCTTACAGCTGGGGCTGGGAAACACCATATATTTT.

This chain connects TRBV5-1 to TRBJ2-7, with a possible D match to TRBD1 (5 bases). Per the germline V gene, CDR1 is SGHRS and CDR2 is YFSETQ. V lost 5 bases and J 2 bases, leaving 14 bases between the germline ends. This CDR3 region has 14 residues. The CDR3 sequence is CASSSDSRAYEQYF. CDR3 sequence (DNA): TGCGCCAGCAGTTCCGACAGCAGAGCCTACGAGCAGTACTTC.

This sequence joins TRBV19 and TRBJ1-5, with 10 bases matching TRBD1. Per the germline V gene, CDR1 is LNHDA and CDR2 is SQIVND (reference sequence). The CDR3 sequence is 13 residues long. J lost 6 bases, V lost 6 bases, and 2 bases had no gene match. In nucleotides, the CDR3 is TGTGCCAGTAGCGGGACAGGGGTTCAGCCCCAGCATTTT. Translation: CASSGTGVQPQHF.

The chain employs TRBV18 and TRBJ1-5, with 8 bases identical to TRBD1. Germline V lookup: CDR1 KGHSH, CDR2 LQKENI. J was trimmed by 1 base and V by 3 bases; bases with no gene match: 5. The CDR3 loop spans 16 amino acids. The CDR3 protein is CASSPSSGGSNQPQHF. The CDR3 bases are TGTGCCAGCTCACCGAGTTCAGGGGGCAGCAATCAGCCCCAGCATTTT. Full variable domain (missing parts from reference TRBV18 and TRBJ1-5): NAGVMQNPRHLVRRRGQEARLRCSPMKGHSHVYWYRQLPEEGLKFMVYLQKENIIDESGMPKERFSAEFPKEGPSILRIQQVVRGDSAAYFCASSPSSGGSNQPQHFGDGTRLSIL.

This clone appeared a single time. The chain has TRBV2 and TRBJ2-5; possible D gene TRBD1, 5 bases. V lost 4 bases and J lost 4, with 7 bases in between. Germline V gives CDR1 SNHLY, CDR2 FYNNEI. The CDR3 is made up of 12 amino acids. The CDR3 region has the DNA TGTGCCAGCAGTGGGGGCCGAGAGACCCAGTACTTC. It encodes CASSGGRETQYF.

V is TRBV15 and J is TRBJ2-4, with TRBD2 identical over 14 bases. Per germline, CDR1 LNHNV and CDR2 YYDKDF (reference sequence). V trimming: 5 bases; J trimming: 5 bases; junction bases outside the gene matches: 11. The CDR3 consists of 18 residues. The CDR3 here is CATSEMGLAGEEENIQYF. The CDR3 DNA reads as TGTGCCACCAGCGAAATGGGACTAGCGGGGGAAGAGGAAAACATTCAGTACTTC.

This sequence joins TRBV27 and TRBJ2-7, with TRBD2 matching over 9 bases. The CDR3 is 16 residues long. Looked up from germline, CDR1 is MNHEY and CDR2 is SMNVEV (reference sequence). V was pared by 3 bases and J by 2 bases, with 8 bases of the junction left unmatched. CDR3 sequence: CASSFLTGTSPYEQYF. CDR3 DNA sequence: TGTGCCAGCAGTTTCCTCACCGGGACTAGCCCCTACGAGCAGTACTTC.

The rearrangement joins TRBV4-1 to TRBJ2-3, with D unclear. V gave up 4 bases and J gave up 4 bases, with 9 bases separating them. The CDR3 consists of 13 residues. Germline-derived CDR1 and CDR2 are MGHRA and YSYEKL. The CDR3 sequence is CASSRRESDTQYF. Written as DNA, the CDR3 is TGCGCCAGCAGCCGGAGAGAGTCAGATACGCAGTATTTT.